A single sample gave rise to the 11 T cell receptor beta chains below, sequenced in a study of cytomegalovirus exposure and HLA in healthy donors. Vbeta (60) and Jbeta (13) primers were used in the PCR. Repertoires were generated with immunoSEQ multiplex PCR, while TCRdb's copy carries only in-frame clones and drops some. The table records about 190,000 clones, 65% to 75% of them present only once. Sequenced: PBMCs. The receptors stem from a young man in good health and CMV-seropositive.

Remarks on this clone: The junction does not match germline at one end; this may be a read error. The V gene is TRBV2, the J gene TRBJ2-2; 10 positions agree with TRBD1. The CDR3 sequence is 15 residues long. Germline-derived CDR1 and CDR2 are SNHLY and FYNNEI. CDR3 amino acids: CASTFGQGVTGELLF. For the CDR3, the DNA is TGTGCCAGCACCTTCGGACAGGGGGTGACCGGGGAGCTGCTTTTT.

This chain uses TRBV12-5 with TRBJ1-2; D gene ambiguous. From germline, CDR1 is LGHNT and CDR2 FRNRAP. The CDR3 has 16 residues. V was trimmed by 3 bases and J by 4 bases, leaving 18 bases between them. DNA for the CDR3: TGTGCTAGTGGTTTTTCTATCGGGGTGAATGGCTATGGCTACACCTTC. This encodes CASGFSIGVNGYGYTF.

The chain is built from TRBV28 and TRBJ1-2, with 7 bases aligning to TRBD1. Losses at the gene ends were 10 bases for V and 6 bases for J; bases not matched to a gene: 14. The CDR3 covers 14 residues. CDR1 is MDHEN, CDR2 SYDVKM, per germline. The DNA for the CDR3 is TGTGCCACGAAACAGGGGACGCGTCCCGATGGCTACACCTTC. Amino acids: CATKQGTRPDGYTF.

This clone was found a few times. The chain is built from TRBV28 and TRBJ2-5; 8 bases match TRBD1. The CDR3 contains 16 residues. V lost 3 bases, J lost 6 bases, and 12 bases stayed unmatched. CDR1 is MDHEN and CDR2 is SYDVKM in the germline V gene. The CDR3 region is CASSLQGALRRQTQYF. In DNA form, the CDR3 reads TGTGCCAGCAGTTTGCAGGGGGCGTTACGGCGGCAGACCCAGTACTTC.

The rearrangement joins TRBV12-5 to TRBJ1-4; 10 nucleotides align to TRBD1. This CDR3 comprises 16 residues. CDR1 and CDR2 (germline): LGHNT, FRNRAP. Trimming cost V 2 bases and J 7 bases; bases outside gene matches: 7. CDR3 DNA: TGTGCTAGTGGTTTGACCCGGACAGGGGGATTTGAAAAACTGTTTTTT. It encodes CASGLTRTGGFEKLFF.

The chain is built from TRBV7-2 and TRBJ2-7; 9 nucleotides match TRBD1. Germline trimming cut 5 bases from V and 0 bases from J; bases unmatched to any gene: 5. Germline V lookup: CDR1 SGHTA, CDR2 FQGNSA. The length of the CDR3 is 15 residues. The CDR3 nucleotides are TGTGCCAGCAGCCAAAGACAGGGGGTCTCCTACGAGCAGTACTTC. Its translation: CASSQRQGVSYEQYF.

This chain uses TRBV7-2 with TRBJ2-3, with 8 bases fitting TRBD2. CDR1 and CDR2 from the germline V gene are SGHTA and FQGNSA. Trimming removed 4 bases from V and 7 bases from J; junction bases left unmatched: 10. CDR3 size: 15 residues. CDR3 sequence reads: CASSSSGFRANTQYF. CDR3 sequence (DNA): TGTGCCAGCAGCTCTAGCGGGTTCCGGGCAAATACGCAGTATTTT.

The genes are TRBV28 and TRBJ2-5, with 12 nucleotides matching TRBD2. CDR3 length equals 16 residues. The J segment lost 1 base and the V segment lost 7 bases, leaving 7 bases of the junction unmatched. Germline values: CDR1 MDHEN, CDR2 SYDVKM. The CDR3: CASTLGLAGFQETQYF. The CDR3 DNA follows: TGTGCCAGCACCTTAGGACTAGCGGGATTCCAAGAGACCCAGTACTTC.

The rearrangement uses TRBV6-5 and TRBJ2-2; D possibly corresponds to TRBD2 (5 bases). The CDR3 is 15 amino acids. Trimming pared 0 bases from V and 12 bases from J, leaving 17 bases between. Germline CDR1 is MNHEY and CDR2 is SVGAGI. The CDR3 DNA reads as TGTGCCAGCAGTTACTCACCTCAGCCAGACTACAAGCTGTTTTTT. It is translated as CASSYSPQPDYKLFF.

CDR3 bases: TGTGCCAGCAGTCCCAGCGGGGCCGCCTACGAGCAGTACTTC. Protein product: CASSPSGAAYEQYF. The chain carries TRBV9 and TRBJ2-7, with TRBD2 matching 7 bases. Per germline, CDR1 SGDLS and CDR2 YYNGEE. J was trimmed by 2 bases and V by 5 bases; bases with no gene match: 7. The CDR3 loop spans 14 amino acids.

This clone came up a few times. The gene calls are TRBV5-1 and TRBJ2-2; D gene ambiguous. The ends were cut back, 0 bases at V and 0 bases at J, with 6 bases in the middle. The CDR3 totals 15 residues. From germline, CDR1 is SGHRS and CDR2 YFSETQ. The CDR3: CASSLGASNTGELFF. The DNA for the CDR3 is TGCGCCAGCAGCTTGGGGGCCTCGAACACCGGGGAGCTGTTTTTT.